The entry below gives a single T cell receptor beta chain sequence along with its context. As yet, its antigen is unknown. This record comes from a study of CD8 T cells in cerebrospinal fluid in Alzheimer's disease. Reprocessing the 10x single-cell sequencing reads, TCRdb reports a single entry for every CDR3 protein and omits DNA. This sample's table has some 1,200 distinct CDR3 sequences. The CDR3 extends over 15 amino acids. Germline V lookup: CDR1 SGHRS, CDR2 YFSETQ. General study points: Versus healthy subjects, Alzheimer's patients more often had clones of at least 3%.

The sequence came from a human donor with Parkinson's disease. Specimen: cerebrospinal fluid. This chain uses TRBV5-1 with TRBJ1-1. CDR3 sequence: CASSLVGQRGTEAFF.